This TCR beta chain was obtained from a study of glioma-infiltrating T cells after dendritic cell vaccination. For the study at large: Samples are from glioblastoma patients in Phase I and II dendritic cell vaccine trials. Points from the study as a whole: Only a small number of patients had complete blood and tumor samples.

Patients had residual fresh-frozen tumor tissue and more than two years of survival data. In germline, CDR1 is SEHNR, CDR2 FQNEAQ (reference sequence). The CDR3 consists of 13 residues. Trimming left V 5 bases short and J 7 bases short, with 14 bases between. On this clone itself: What it recognizes is unknown.

This table comes from immunoSEQ multiplex PCR, and its TCRdb copy is limited to in-frame clones, with some not included. The sample lists about 95,000 clones, over 75% occurring once. This specimen consisted of blood, obtained before dendritic cell vaccination. This TCR was recovered from a human donor with glioblastoma. The gene calls are TRBV7-9 and TRBJ1-2; weak D call: TRBD1 (5 bases). In DNA, the CDR3 is TGTGCCAGCAGCGGAGCGGGACTTGGTGGCTACACCTTC. Protein sequence: CASSGAGLGGYTF.